A selection of T cell receptor beta chains follows, all from one sample in a study of patients and donors after allogeneic stem cell transplantation. TCRdb processed the RT-PCR reads anew with MiXCR; each CDR3 protein has one entry. The sample has 920,000 or so distinct CDR3 sequences; more than 15% are singletons. Sequencing was performed on blood, either unsorted or a sorted T cell fraction (not recorded which). These receptors came from a human donor who was either an allogeneic HSCT recipient or a stem cell or donor lymphocyte infusion donor (not recorded which). It is not recorded whose cells these are; they may come from a transplant donor. CDR3s include the opening cysteine and the closing phenylalanine or tryptophan. The D gene is left open where the match is weak. Clone size, where shown, is once, few, many, or a class for clones that have expanded.

TRBJ2-1 TRBV6-1 . few CASSAQGGAYNEQFF TGTGCCAGCAGTGCCCAGGGGGGCGCTTACAATGAGCAGTTCTTC
TRBJ2-3 TRBV7-6 TRBD2 few CASSLASGSADTQYF TGTGCCAGCAGCTTAGCTAGCGGGAGCGCAGATACGCAGTATTTT
TRBJ1-3 TRBV12-3/TRBV12-4 . . CASRQPTGQGTIYF TGTGCCAGCAGACAGCCGACAGGCCAGGGCACCATATATTTT
TRBJ2-5 TRBV20-1 . few CSASLRELETQYF TGCAGTGCTAGTCTTAGGGAATTAGAGACCCAGTACTTC
TRBJ2-3 TRBV18 . . CASSRRTDTDTQYF TGTGCCAGCTCACGGCGAACGGACACAGATACGCAGTATTTT
TRBJ2-7 TRBV12-3/TRBV12-4 TRBD2 . CASSYGASGTYEQYF TGTGCCAGCAGCTACGGGGCTAGCGGTACCTACGAGCAGTACTTC
TRBJ2-1 TRBV4-2 TRBD1 . CASSHPGQAGNEQFF TGTGCCAGCAGCCACCCGGGACAGGCCGGGAATGAGCAGTTCTTC
TRBJ1-4 TRBV5-1 TRBD1 few CASSFQGGLEKLFF TGCGCCAGCAGCTTCCAGGGGGGACTTGAAAAACTGTTTTTT
TRBJ2-7 TRBV13 TRBD1 . CASSGWTGGLNEQYF TGTGCCAGCAGCGGCTGGACAGGGGGCTTAAACGAGCAGTACTTC
TRBJ1-3 TRBV4-2 . few CASSQKGSSGNTIYF TGTGCCAGCAGCCAAAAAGGGAGTTCTGGAAACACCATATATTTT
TRBJ2-7 TRBV6-5 TRBD2 few CASSYSISGGAYEQYF TGTGCCAGCAGTTACTCGATTAGCGGGGGGGCCTACGAGCAGTACTTC
TRBJ2-4 TRBV20-1 . few CSAESDGVNIQYF TGCAGTGCTGAATCCGACGGTGTGAACATTCAGTACTTC
TRBJ1-1 TRBV5-1 . . CASSLGAKDTEAFF TGCGCCAGCAGTCTAGGAGCTAAGGACACTGAAGCTTTCTTT
TRBJ2-7 TRBV20-1 TRBD2 few CSAKGSLAGSYEQYF TGCAGTGCTAAGGGGTCACTAGCGGGATCCTACGAGCAGTACTTC
TRBJ1-1 TRBV12-3/TRBV12-4 . . CASSLAWGLNTEAFF TGTGCCAGCAGTTTAGCGTGGGGGCTGAACACTGAAGCTTTCTTT
TRBJ1-1 TRBV6-2/TRBV6-3 . . CASSYGNGNTEAFF TGTGCCAGCAGTTACGGGAACGGGAACACTGAAGCTTTCTTT
TRBJ2-2 TRBV5-1 . few CASSLEASRLNTGELFF TGCGCCAGCAGCTTGGAGGCTAGCAGATTGAACACCGGGGAGCTGTTTTTT
TRBJ2-1 TRBV24-1 . many CATSDFPRTDAYNEQFF TGTGCCACCAGTGATTTCCCCCGGACAGACGCCTACAATGAGCAGTTCTTC
TRBJ2-5 TRBV9 . few CASSGGRTQETQYF TGTGCCAGCAGCGGTGGACGGACCCAAGAGACCCAGTACTTC
TRBJ1-4 TRBV6-1 . few CASSDRPGRATNEKLFF TGTGCCAGCAGTGACCGACCGGGCAGGGCAACTAATGAAAAACTGTTTTTT
TRBJ2-3 TRBV7-7 TRBD2 . CASSRDGTSGVRNTQYF TGTGCCAGCAGCCGAGACGGGACTAGCGGAGTCCGGAATACGCAGTATTTT
TRBJ1-3 TRBV11-1 . few CASSLDPPRARSGNTIYF TGTGCCAGCAGCTTAGACCCCCCGCGAGCCCGGTCGGGAAACACCATATATTTT
TRBJ2-7 TRBV4-1 TRBD1 few CASSQGTGVEQYF TGCGCCAGCAGCCAAGGGACAGGGGTTGAGCAGTACTTC
TRBJ2-3 TRBV20-1 TRBD2 . CSAPTSGITDTQYF TGCAGTGCCCCGACTAGCGGGATCACAGATACGCAGTATTTT
TRBJ1-5 TRBV21-1 . few CASSPNGITNQPQHF TGTGCCAGCAGTCCTAACGGTATAACCAATCAGCCCCAGCATTTT
TRBJ2-5 TRBV12-3/TRBV12-4 TRBD1 many CASSPDRGRETQYF TGTGCCAGCAGTCCCGACAGGGGTAGAGAGACCCAGTACTTC
TRBJ2-1 TRBV20-1 . . CSASQHQSYNEQFF TGCAGTGCTAGCCAGCACCAGAGCTACAATGAGCAGTTCTTC
TRBJ1-2 TRBV9 TRBD1 . CASSVSKGQSDYGYTF TGTGCCAGCAGCGTTAGTAAGGGACAGTCGGACTATGGCTACACCTTC
TRBJ2-1 TRBV3-1 . few CASSQEYMGPPEQFF TGTGCCAGCAGCCAAGAGTATATGGGCCCCCCCGAGCAGTTCTTC
TRBJ1-1 TRBV4-3 . many CASSTTVNTEAFF TGCGCCAGCAGCACGACAGTGAACACTGAAGCTTTCTTT
TRBJ1-5 TRBV2 TRBD1 . CASSPRQGAGNQPQHF TGTGCCAGCAGCCCACGACAGGGGGCCGGCAATCAGCCCCAGCATTTT
TRBJ2-3 TRBV5-6 . . CASSHTGAATTDTQYF TGTGCCAGCAGCCATACCGGGGCCGCCACGACAGATACGCAGTATTTT
TRBJ2-1 TRBV27 TRBD2 . CASSLRLAGLGNEQFF TGTGCCAGCAGTTTAAGACTAGCGGGATTGGGCAATGAGCAGTTCTTC
TRBJ1-5 TRBV7-2 . few CASSLPGTLSNQPQHF TGTGCCAGCAGCTTACCAGGTACCCTTAGCAATCAGCCCCAGCATTTT
TRBJ1-1 TRBV7-2 . . CASSSPTENTEAFF TGTGCCAGCAGCTCCCCGACCGAGAACACTGAAGCTTTCTTT
TRBJ2-3 TRBV18 . . CASSPPLGGSGTDTQYF TGTGCCAGCTCACCACCGCTAGGGGGATCGGGGACAGATACGCAGTATTTT
TRBJ1-3 TRBV12-3/TRBV12-4 . many CASRPGLTRENTIYF TGTGCCAGCAGACCGGGCCTAACTAGGGAAAACACCATATATTTT
TRBJ2-7 TRBV27 . . CASSYGGEGEQYF TGTGCCAGCAGTTATGGGGGCGAGGGGGAGCAGTACTTC
TRBJ2-3 TRBV4-2 . many CASSQDQGTWGTDTQYF TGTGCCAGCAGCCAAGATCAAGGGACTTGGGGCACAGATACGCAGTATTTT
TRBJ1-2 TRBV19 TRBD1 . CASRRSQRTGEPYGYTF TGTGCCAGTAGGAGATCCCAGAGGACAGGAGAACCCTATGGCTACACCTTC
TRBJ1-6 TRBV5-1 . many CASSFSRAADNSPLHF TGCGCCAGCAGCTTCAGCCGGGCCGCAGACAATTCACCCCTCCACTTT
TRBJ2-2 TRBV4-1 TRBD2 few CASSQRGGDTGELFF TGCGCCAGCAGCCAGCGGGGGGGCGACACCGGGGAGCTGTTTTTT
TRBJ2-3 TRBV29-1 . few CSVNESTDTQYF TGCAGCGTTAACGAGAGCACAGATACGCAGTATTTT
TRBJ2-5 TRBV24-1 . many CATSDSIDWNQYF TGTGCCACCAGTGATTCGATCGACTGGAACCAGTACTTC
TRBJ2-7 TRBV11-2 . . CASSFPQGVEQYF TGTGCCAGCAGCTTCCCTCAGGGCGTCGAGCAGTACTTC
TRBJ2-2 TRBV11-2 . . CASSLGGAGGGELFF TGTGCCAGCAGCTTAGGGGGAGCGGGCGGCGGGGAGCTGTTTTTT
TRBJ2-1 TRBV11-2 TRBD2 few CASSLIGTSGTTSHNEQFF TGTGCCAGCAGCTTAATCGGGACTAGCGGGACGACCTCCCACAATGAGCAGTTCTTC
TRBJ1-1 TRBV7-2 . . CASKKGQTPAFF TGTGCCAGCAAGAAAGGACAGACACCAGCTTTCTTT
TRBJ2-2 TRBV7-9 TRBD2 . CATPGGNTGELFF TGTGCCACCCCGGGAGGGAACACCGGGGAGCTGTTTTTT
TRBJ1-2 TRBV9 . . CASSVARTTTNYGYTF TGTGCCAGCAGCGTAGCCCGGACAACTACCAACTATGGCTACACCTTC